Presented here are 10 T cell receptor beta chains from one specimen sequenced in a study of CD4 and CD8 cells across lung adenocarcinoma regions. TCRdb processed the PCR reads anew with MiXCR; each CDR3 protein has one entry. Here the sample spans some 20,000 distinct CDR3 sequences, approximately 52% being singletons. The sample was CD8+ T cells from the center of a lung tumor. The receptors originated from a female donor with lung adenocarcinoma. The CD4 and CD8 labels of this study may be unreliable.

The chain uses TRBV4-2 and TRBJ2-5; TRBD2 might be the D (6 bases). CDR1 is LGHNA, CDR2 YNFKEQ, per germline. V lost 1 base and J 0 bases, leaving 12 bases between the germline ends. The CDR3 runs to 16 residues. The CDR3 sequence: CASSQGSGGYQETQYF. The DNA of the CDR3 is TGTGCCAGCAGCCAAGGCTCTGGGGGGTACCAAGAGACCCAGTACTTC.

This chain links TRBV6-1 with TRBJ2-7; TRBD2 matches 12 bases. The J call could be wrong; TRBJ2-1 is a better fit for the DNA end. CDR1 is MNHNS and CDR2 is SASEGT in the germline V gene. The CDR3 runs to 15 residues. The CDR3 coding sequence is TGTGCCAGCAGTCTAGCGGGAGGGGGGGTCAATGAGCAGTTCTTC. Its translation is CASSLAGGGVNEQFF.

Points on this clonotype: At one end the junction does not follow the germline gene, possibly because of a read error. V gene TRBV27 combines with J gene TRBJ2-3; D is perhaps TRBD1 or TRBD2 (5 bases each). The CDR3 runs 14 residues. Germline CDR1 is MNHEY and CDR2 is SMNVEV (reference sequence). In DNA form, the CDR3 reads TGTGCGAGCGGCCGGGGTCAGGGCCCAGATACGCAGTACTTT. Protein: CASGRGQGPDTQYF.

This chain links TRBV11-2 with TRBJ2-7; no firm D call. Germline CDR1 is SGHAT and CDR2 is FQNNGV. Trimming stripped 1 base from V and 5 bases from J, with 9 bases between. This CDR3 has 13 amino acids. The CDR3 DNA reads as TGTGCCAGCAGCTTAGCGGGCCGCGACGAGCAGTACTTC. Translating gives CASSLAGRDEQYF.

The chain recombines TRBV11-1 with TRBJ2-1, with 8 bases that match TRBD2. Germline-derived CDR1 and CDR2 are SGHAT and FQDESV (reference sequence). This CDR3 comprises 16 residues. Losses at the gene ends were 4 bases for V and 9 bases for J; bases not matched to a gene: 14. CDR3 sequence (DNA): TGTGCCAGCAGCTCTAAAACTAGCGGTCTTTCCGTTGAGCAGTTCTTC. Its protein is CASSSKTSGLSVEQFF.

This clonotype was picked up many times. The DNA for the CDR3 is TGTGCCAGCAGGGTGGACAGGGAAGGAGTAGCTTTCTTT. Encoded protein: CASRVDREGVAFF. The chain links TRBV6-1 to TRBJ1-1; 8 nucleotides match TRBD1. CDR3 length: 13 amino acids. Germline CDR1 MNHNS, CDR2 SASEGT. V was pared by 6 bases and J by 10 bases, with 10 bases of the junction left unmatched.

This clonotype was counted a few times. The chain carries TRBV12-3 or TRBV12-4 and TRBJ2-3, with 7 positions matching TRBD2. Trimming took 6 bases from V and 0 from J; bases not matched to a gene: 6. The CDR3 has 15 amino acids. The CDR3 is CASRLSGPSTDTQYF. DNA of the CDR3: TGTGCCAGCAGACTTAGCGGGCCTAGCACAGATACGCAGTATTTT.

As DNA, the CDR3 is TGTGGCCGCGTGCCGGGGGTGTGTGCCAAAAACATTCAGTACTTC. Protein product: CGRVPGVCAKNIQYF. The chain recombines TRBV27 with TRBJ2-4, with a tentative D call TRBD2 (6 bases). Germline V gene sequence: CDR1 MNHEY, CDR2 SMNVEV (reference sequence). This CDR3 has 15 amino acids.

Only a few counts were recorded for this clonotype. The chain joins TRBV4-1 to TRBJ2-1; TRBD1 aligns across 8 bases. The CDR3 has 17 residues. The V and J ends lost 3 bases and 0 bases, in that order; junction bases with no gene match: 7. Germline loops: CDR1 MGHRA, CDR2 YSYEKL. In DNA, the CDR3 is TGCGCCAGCAGCCAGGGGACAGGCGTTAGCTCCTACAATGAGCAGTTCTTC. Its translation is CASSQGTGVSSYNEQFF.

The gene calls are TRBV27 and TRBJ2-1; no definite D call. The DNA end favors TRBJ2-7, so the J call may be wrong. The CDR3 length is 11 residues. The germline CDR1 and CDR2 sequences are MNHEY and SMNVEV (reference sequence). CDR3: CGGSAQDTQYF. The CDR3 bases are TGTGGCGGCAGTGCGCAAGATACGCAGTACTTC.